Listed below are T cell receptor beta chains from one sample, sequenced in a study of STAT5B mutations in CD4+ large granular lymphocyte leukemia. Only in-frame clones appear in the TCRdb table, and some are missing; sequencing was by immunoSEQ multiplex PCR. In the table there are about 40,000 clones, roughly 76% of which are singletons. The sequencing input was CD4+ T cells from blood buffy coats. These TCRs come from a human donor in good health. Each CDR3 is given without its conserved first and last residue.

cdr3_aa j_call cdr3_length v_call
AWSNDRTGSGYT TRBJ1-2 12 TRBV30
ASMRQGDEQY TRBJ2-7 10 TRBV11-3
ASRDGQGDHEQY TRBJ2-7 12 TRBV6-1
ASSFGGTSGGETQY TRBJ2-5 14 TRBV5-1
ASSVSTAGEKLF TRBJ1-4 12 TRBV7-9
ASSFTGGNTEAF TRBJ1-1 12 TRBV7-2
ASSWTGSNEQF TRBJ2-1 11 TRBV5-5
ASSLRTGLRPGELF TRBJ2-2 14 TRBV6-6
ASSATGLANYGYT TRBJ1-2 13 TRBV9
ASSYSAAGAYGYT TRBJ1-2 13 TRBV6-5
ATSRGGGNTGELF TRBJ2-2 13 TRBV15